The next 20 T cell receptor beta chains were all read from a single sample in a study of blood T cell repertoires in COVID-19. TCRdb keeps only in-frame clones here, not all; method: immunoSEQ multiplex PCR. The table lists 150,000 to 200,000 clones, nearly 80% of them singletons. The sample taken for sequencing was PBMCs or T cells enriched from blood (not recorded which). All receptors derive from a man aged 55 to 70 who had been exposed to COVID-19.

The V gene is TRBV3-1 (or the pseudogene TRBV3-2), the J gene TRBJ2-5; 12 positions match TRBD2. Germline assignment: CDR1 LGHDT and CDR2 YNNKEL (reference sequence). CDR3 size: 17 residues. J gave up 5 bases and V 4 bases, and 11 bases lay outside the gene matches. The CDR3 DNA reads TGTGCCAGCAGCCTCCTGGCTAGCGGGAGGGAAGGCGAGACCCAGTACTTC. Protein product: CASSLLASGREGETQYF.

CDR3 amino acids: CASSSEGGRGNYGYTF. CDR3 DNA sequence: TGTGCCAGCAGCAGTGAGGGGGGGAGGGGAAACTATGGCTACACCTTC. The chain uses TRBV27 and TRBJ1-2, with a possible D match to TRBD1 (6 bases). V was cut by 6 bases and J by 2 bases, with 19 bases left in between. The CDR3 totals 16 residues. Germline V gene lookup returns CDR1 MNHEY and CDR2 SMNVEV (reference sequence).

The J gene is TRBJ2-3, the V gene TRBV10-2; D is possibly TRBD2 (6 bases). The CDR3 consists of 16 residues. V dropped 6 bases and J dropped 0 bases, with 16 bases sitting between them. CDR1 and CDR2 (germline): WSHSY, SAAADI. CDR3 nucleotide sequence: TGCGCCAGCAGGGGGGGACCAGATTCTAGCACAGATACGCAGTATTTT. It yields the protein CASRGGPDSSTDTQYF.

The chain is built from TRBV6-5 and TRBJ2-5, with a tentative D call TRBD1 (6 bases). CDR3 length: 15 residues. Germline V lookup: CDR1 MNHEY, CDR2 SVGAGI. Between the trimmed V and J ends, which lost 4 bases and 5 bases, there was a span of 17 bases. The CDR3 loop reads CASSSLTGFWETQYF. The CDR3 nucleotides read TGTGCCAGCAGTTCACTTACAGGGTTTTGGGAGACCCAGTACTTC.

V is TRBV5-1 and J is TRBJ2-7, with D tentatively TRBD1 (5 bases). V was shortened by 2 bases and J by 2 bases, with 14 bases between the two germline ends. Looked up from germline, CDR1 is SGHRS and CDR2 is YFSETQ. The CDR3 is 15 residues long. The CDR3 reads CASSLTAVTAYEQYF. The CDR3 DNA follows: TGCGCCAGCAGCTTAACGGCCGTGACAGCCTACGAGCAGTACTTC. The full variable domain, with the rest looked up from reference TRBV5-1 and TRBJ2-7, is KAGVTQTPRYLIKTRGQQVTLSCSPISGHRSVSWYQQTPGQGLQFLFEYFSETQRNKGNFPGRFSGRQFSNSRSEMNVSTLELGDSALYLCASSLTAVTAYEQYFGPGTRLTVT.

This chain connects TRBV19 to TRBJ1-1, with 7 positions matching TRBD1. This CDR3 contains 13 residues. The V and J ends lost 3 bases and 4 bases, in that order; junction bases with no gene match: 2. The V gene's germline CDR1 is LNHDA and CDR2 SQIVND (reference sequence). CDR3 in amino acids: CASSIGQATEAFF. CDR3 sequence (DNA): TGTGCCAGTAGTATCGGACAGGCCACTGAAGCTTTCTTT. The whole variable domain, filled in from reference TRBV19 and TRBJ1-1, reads DGGITQSPKYLFRKEGQNVTLSCEQNLNHDAMYWYRQDPGQGLRLIYYSQIVNDFQKGDIAEGYSVSREKKESFPLTVTSAQKNPTAFYLCASSIGQATEAFFGQGTRLTVV.

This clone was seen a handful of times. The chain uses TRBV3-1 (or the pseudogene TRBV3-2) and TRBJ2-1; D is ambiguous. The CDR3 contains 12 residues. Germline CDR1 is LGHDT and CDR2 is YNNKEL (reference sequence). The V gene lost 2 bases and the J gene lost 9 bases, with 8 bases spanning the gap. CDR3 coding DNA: TGTGCCAGCAGCCAAAATATAGTTGAGCAGTTCTTC. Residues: CASSQNIVEQFF.

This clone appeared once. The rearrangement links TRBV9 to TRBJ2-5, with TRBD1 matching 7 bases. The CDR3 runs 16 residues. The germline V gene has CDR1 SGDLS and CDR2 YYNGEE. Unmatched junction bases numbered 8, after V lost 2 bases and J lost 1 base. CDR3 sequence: CASSVQTGLSQETQYF. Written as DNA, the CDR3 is TGTGCCAGCAGCGTTCAGACAGGGCTCTCCCAAGAGACCCAGTACTTC.

DNA for the CDR3: TGTGCCAGCAGCGAGCAGAACAGGGGGCGTTCAGATACGCAGTATTTT. Amino acids: CASSEQNRGRSDTQYF. The gene calls are TRBV11-2 and TRBJ2-3; TRBD1 matches 9 bases. J gave up 4 bases and V 5 bases, and 10 bases lay outside the gene matches. Germline CDR1 and CDR2: SGHAT and FQNNGV. The CDR3 consists of 16 residues.

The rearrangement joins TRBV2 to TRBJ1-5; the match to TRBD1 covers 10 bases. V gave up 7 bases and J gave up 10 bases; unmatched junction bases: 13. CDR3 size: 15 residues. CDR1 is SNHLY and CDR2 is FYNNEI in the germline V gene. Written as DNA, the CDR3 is TGTGCCAGCACTCAAGGTGGGGACAGGGGTCATCCCCAGCATTTT. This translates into CASTQGGDRGHPQHF.

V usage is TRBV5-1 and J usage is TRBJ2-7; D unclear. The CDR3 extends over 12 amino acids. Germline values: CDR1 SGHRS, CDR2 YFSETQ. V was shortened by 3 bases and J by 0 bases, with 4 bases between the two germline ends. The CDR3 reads CASSSLSYEQYF. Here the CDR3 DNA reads TGCGCCAGCAGCTCCCTCTCCTACGAGCAGTACTTC.

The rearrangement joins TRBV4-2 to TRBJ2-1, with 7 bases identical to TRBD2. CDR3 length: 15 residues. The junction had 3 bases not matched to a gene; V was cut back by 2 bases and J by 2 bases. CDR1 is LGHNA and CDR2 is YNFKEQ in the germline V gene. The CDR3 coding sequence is TGTGCCAGCAGCCAAACCGGGACTACCTACAATGAGCAGTTCTTC. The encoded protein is CASSQTGTTYNEQFF.

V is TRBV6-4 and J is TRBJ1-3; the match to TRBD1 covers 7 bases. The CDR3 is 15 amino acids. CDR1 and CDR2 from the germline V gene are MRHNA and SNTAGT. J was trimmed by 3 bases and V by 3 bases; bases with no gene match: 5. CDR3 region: CASSEAAGGGNTIYF. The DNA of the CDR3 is TGTGCCAGCAGTGAAGCGGCAGGGGGTGGAAACACCATATATTTT.

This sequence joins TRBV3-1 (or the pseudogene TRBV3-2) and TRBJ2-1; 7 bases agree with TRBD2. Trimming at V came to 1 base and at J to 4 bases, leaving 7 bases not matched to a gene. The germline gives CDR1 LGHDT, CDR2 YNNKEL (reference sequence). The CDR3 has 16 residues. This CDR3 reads CASSQGGGGSYNEQFF. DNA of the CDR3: TGTGCCAGCAGCCAAGGGGGGGGAGGGAGTTACAATGAGCAGTTCTTC.

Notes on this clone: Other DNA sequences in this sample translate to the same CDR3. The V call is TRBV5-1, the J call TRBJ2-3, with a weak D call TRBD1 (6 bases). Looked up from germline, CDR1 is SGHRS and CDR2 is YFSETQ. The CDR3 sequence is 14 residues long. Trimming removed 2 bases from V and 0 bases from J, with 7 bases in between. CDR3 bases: TGCGCCAGCAGCTTAGGACAGAGCACAGATACGCAGTATTTT. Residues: CASSLGQSTDTQYF.

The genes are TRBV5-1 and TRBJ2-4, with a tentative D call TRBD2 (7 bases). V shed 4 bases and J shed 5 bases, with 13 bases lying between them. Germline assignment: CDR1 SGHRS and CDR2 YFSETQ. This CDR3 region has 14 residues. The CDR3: CASSPGGGENIQYF. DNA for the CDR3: TGCGCCAGCAGCCCGGGGGGCGGGGAAAACATTCAGTACTTC.

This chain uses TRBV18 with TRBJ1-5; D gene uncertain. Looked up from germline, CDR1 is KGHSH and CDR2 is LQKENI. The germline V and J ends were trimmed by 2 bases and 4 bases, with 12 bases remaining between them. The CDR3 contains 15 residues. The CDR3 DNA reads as TGTGCCAGCTCACCAACAAATTCCCTTAATCAGCCCCAGCATTTT. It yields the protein CASSPTNSLNQPQHF.

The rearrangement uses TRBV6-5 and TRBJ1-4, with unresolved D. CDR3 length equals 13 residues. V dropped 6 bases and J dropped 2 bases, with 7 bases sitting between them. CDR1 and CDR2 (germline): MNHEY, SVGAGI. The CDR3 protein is CASRRGTNEKLFF. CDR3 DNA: TGTGCCAGCAGGCGAGGGACTAATGAAAAACTGTTTTTT.

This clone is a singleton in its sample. DNA of the CDR3: TGTGCCACCAGTGATACCGGGAAAAGCTCCTACAATGAGCAGTTCTTC. Its protein is CATSDTGKSSYNEQFF. This sequence joins TRBV24-1 and TRBJ2-1, with D perhaps TRBD2 (5 bases). Trimming pared 3 bases from V and 0 bases from J, leaving 11 bases between. The germline gives CDR1 KGHDR, CDR2 SFDVKD. The CDR3 has 16 residues.

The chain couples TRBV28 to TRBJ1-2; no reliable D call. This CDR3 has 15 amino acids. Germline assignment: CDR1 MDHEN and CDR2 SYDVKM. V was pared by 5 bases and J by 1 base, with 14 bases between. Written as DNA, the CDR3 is TGTGCCAGCAGTGGTCAGGCCGGAGGTAACTATGGCTACACCTTC. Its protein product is CASSGQAGGNYGYTF.